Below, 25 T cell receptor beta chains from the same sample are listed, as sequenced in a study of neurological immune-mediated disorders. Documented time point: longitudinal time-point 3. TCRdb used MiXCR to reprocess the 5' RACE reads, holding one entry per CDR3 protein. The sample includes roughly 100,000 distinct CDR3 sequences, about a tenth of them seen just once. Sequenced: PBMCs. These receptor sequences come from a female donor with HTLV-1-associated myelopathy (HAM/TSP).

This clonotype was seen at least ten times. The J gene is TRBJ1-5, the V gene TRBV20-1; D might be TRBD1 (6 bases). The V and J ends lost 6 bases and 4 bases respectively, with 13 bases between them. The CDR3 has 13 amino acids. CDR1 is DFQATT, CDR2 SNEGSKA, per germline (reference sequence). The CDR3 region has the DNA TGCAGTGCGCTCATCAGGGGTAATCAGCCCCAGCATTTT. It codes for CSALIRGNQPQHF.

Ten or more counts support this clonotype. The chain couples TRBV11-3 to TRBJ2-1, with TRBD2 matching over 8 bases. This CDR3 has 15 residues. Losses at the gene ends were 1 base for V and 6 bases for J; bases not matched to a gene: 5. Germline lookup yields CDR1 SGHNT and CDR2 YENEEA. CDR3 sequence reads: CASSLGRGGLNEQFF. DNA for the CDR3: TGTGCCAGCAGCTTAGGCCGGGGGGGCCTCAATGAGCAGTTCTTC.

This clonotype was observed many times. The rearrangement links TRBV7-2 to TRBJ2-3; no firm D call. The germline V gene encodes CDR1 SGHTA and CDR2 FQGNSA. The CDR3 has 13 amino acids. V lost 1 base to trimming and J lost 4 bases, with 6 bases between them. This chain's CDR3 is CASSLVVADTQYF. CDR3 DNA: TGTGCCAGCAGCTTAGTAGTGGCAGATACGCAGTATTTT.

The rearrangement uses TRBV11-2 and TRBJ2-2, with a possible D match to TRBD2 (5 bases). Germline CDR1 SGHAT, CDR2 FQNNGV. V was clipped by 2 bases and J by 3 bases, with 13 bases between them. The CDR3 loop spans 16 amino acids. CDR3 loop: CASSLFSRTYTGELFF. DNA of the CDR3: TGTGCCAGCAGCTTATTCTCCAGGACTTACACCGGGGAGCTGTTTTTT.

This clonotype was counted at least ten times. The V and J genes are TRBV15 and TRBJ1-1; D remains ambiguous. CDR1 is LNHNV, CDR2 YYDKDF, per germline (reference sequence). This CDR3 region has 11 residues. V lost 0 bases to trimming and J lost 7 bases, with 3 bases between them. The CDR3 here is CATSRDLEAFF. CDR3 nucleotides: TGTGCCACCAGCAGAGATCTTGAAGCTTTCTTT.

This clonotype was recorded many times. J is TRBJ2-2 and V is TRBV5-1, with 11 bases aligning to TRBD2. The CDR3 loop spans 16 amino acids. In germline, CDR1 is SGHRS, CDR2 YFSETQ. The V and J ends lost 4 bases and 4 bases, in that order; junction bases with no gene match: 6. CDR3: CASSQLAGVGTGELFF. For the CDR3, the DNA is TGCGCCAGCAGCCAACTAGCGGGGGTTGGCACCGGGGAGCTGTTTTTT. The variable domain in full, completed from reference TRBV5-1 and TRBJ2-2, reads KAGVTQTPRYLIKTRGQQVTLSCSPISGHRSVSWYQQTPGQGLQFLFEYFSETQRNKGNFPGRFSGRQFSNSRSEMNVSTLELGDSALYLCASSQLAGVGTGELFFGEGSRLTVL.

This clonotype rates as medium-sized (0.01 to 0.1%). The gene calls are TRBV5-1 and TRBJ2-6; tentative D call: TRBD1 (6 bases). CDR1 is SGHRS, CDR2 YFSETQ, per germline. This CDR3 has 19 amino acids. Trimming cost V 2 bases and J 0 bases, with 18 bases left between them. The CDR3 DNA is TGCGCCAGCAGCTTCCCAATCGGGACAACGCCCTCTGGGGCCAACGTCCTGACTTTC. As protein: CASSFPIGTTPSGANVLTF.

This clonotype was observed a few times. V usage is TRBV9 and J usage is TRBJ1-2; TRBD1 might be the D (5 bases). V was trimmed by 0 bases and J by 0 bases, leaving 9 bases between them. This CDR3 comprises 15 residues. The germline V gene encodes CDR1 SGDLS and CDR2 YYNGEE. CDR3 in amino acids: CASSVAQTANYGYTF. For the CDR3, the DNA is TGTGCCAGCAGCGTAGCCCAGACAGCTAACTATGGCTACACCTTC.

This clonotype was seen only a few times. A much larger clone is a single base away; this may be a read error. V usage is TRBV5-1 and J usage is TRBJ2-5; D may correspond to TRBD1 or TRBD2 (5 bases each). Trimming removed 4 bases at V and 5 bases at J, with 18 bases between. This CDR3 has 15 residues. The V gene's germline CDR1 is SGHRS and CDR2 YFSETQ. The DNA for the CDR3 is TGCGCCAGCAGCACCACGGCTAGAGGGGTTGAGACCCAGTACTTC. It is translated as CASSTTARGVETQYF.

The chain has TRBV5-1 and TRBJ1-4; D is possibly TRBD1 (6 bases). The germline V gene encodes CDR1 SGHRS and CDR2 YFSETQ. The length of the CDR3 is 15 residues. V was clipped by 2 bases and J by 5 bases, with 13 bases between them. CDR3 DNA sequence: TGCGCCAGCAGCTTTGCAGGGGCCGAAAATGAAAAACTGTTTTTT. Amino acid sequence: CASSFAGAENEKLFF.

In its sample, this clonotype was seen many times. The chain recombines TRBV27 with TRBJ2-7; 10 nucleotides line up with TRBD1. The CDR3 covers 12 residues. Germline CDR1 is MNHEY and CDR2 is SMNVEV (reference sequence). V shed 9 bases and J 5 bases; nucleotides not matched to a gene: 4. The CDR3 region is CASWDRGNEQYF. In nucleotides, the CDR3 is TGTGCCAGTTGGGACAGGGGCAACGAGCAGTACTTC.

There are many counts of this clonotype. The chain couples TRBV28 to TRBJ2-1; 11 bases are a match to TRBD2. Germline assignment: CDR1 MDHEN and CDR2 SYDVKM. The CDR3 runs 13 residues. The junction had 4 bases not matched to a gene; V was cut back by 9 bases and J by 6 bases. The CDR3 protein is CASLAGGLNEQFF. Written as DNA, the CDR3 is TGTGCCAGTCTAGCGGGGGGCCTCAATGAGCAGTTCTTC.

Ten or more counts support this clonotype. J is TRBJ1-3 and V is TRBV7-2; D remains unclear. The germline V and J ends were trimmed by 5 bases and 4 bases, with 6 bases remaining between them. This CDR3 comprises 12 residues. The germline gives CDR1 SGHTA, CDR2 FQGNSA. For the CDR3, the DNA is TGTGCCAGCAGCGTCTGGGGAAACACCATATATTTT. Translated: CASSVWGNTIYF.

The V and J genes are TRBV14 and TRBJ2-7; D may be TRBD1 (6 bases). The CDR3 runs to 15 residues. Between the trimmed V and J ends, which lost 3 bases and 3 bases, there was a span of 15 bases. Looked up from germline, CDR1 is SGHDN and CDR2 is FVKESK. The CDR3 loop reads CASSQSRTVNYEQYF. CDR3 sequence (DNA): TGTGCCAGCAGCCAGAGCAGGACAGTAAACTACGAGCAGTACTTC. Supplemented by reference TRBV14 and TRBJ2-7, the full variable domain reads EAGVTQFPSHSVIEKGQTVTLRCDPISGHDNLYWYRRVMGKEIKFLLHFVKESKQDESGMPNNRFLAERTGGTYSTLKVQPAELEDSGVYFCASSQSRTVNYEQYFGPGTRLTVT.

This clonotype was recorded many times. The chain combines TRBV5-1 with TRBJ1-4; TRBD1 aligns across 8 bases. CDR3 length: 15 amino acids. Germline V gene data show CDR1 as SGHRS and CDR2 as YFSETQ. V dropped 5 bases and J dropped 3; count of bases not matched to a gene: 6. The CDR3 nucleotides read TGCGCCAGCAGGGCGGGACAGGTGTCTAATGAAAAACTGTTTTTT. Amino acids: CASRAGQVSNEKLFF.

The CDR3 DNA is TGTGCCAGCAGCTCCTCGGGACCGTACGCCGAGCAGTACTTC. Protein product: CASSSSGPYAEQYF. This chain links TRBV7-2 with TRBJ2-7; D may match TRBD1 or TRBD2 (5 bases each). Trimming left V 4 bases short and J 6 bases short, with 16 bases between. The CDR3 covers 14 residues. Germline CDR1 reads SGHTA; CDR2 reads FQGNSA.

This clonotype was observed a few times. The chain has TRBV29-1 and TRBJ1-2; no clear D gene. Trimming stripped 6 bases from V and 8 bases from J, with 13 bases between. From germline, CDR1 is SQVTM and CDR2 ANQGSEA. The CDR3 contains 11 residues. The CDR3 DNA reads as TGCAGCGTGAGCTTGGGGAACGGCTACACCTTC. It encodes CSVSLGNGYTF.

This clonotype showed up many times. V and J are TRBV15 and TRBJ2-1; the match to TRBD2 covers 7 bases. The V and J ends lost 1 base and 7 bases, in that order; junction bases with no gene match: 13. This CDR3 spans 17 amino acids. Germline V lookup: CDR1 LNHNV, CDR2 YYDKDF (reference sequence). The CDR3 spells CATSRVSHYLGGNEQFF. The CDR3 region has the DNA TGTGCCACCAGCAGAGTTTCACATTATCTCGGGGGGAATGAGCAGTTCTTC.

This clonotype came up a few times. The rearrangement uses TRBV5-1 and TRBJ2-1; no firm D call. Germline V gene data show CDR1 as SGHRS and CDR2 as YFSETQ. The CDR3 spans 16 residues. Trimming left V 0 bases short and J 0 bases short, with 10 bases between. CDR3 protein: CASSLGAYSSYNEQFF. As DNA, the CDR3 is TGCGCCAGCAGCTTGGGTGCTTATAGCTCCTACAATGAGCAGTTCTTC.

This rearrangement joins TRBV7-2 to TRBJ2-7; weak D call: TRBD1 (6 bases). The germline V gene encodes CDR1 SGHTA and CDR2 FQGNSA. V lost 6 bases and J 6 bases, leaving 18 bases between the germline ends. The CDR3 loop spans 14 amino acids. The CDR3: CASSYRTDGGEQYF. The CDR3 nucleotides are TGTGCCAGCAGTTATAGGACAGACGGAGGCGAGCAGTACTTC.

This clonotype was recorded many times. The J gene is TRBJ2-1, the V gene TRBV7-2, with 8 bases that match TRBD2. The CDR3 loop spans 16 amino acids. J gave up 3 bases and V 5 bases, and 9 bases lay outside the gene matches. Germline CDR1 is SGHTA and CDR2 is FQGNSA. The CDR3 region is CASSGGRGGRYNEQFF. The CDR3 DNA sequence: TGTGCCAGCAGCGGGGGTCGCGGGGGGCGCTACAATGAGCAGTTCTTC.

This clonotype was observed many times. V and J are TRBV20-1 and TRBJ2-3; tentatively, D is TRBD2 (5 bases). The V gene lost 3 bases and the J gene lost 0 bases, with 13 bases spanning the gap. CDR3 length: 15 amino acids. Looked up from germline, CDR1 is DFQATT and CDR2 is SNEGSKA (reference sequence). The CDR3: CSARRVSGSTDTQYF. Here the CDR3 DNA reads TGCAGTGCTAGGAGGGTCAGCGGTAGCACAGATACGCAGTATTTT.

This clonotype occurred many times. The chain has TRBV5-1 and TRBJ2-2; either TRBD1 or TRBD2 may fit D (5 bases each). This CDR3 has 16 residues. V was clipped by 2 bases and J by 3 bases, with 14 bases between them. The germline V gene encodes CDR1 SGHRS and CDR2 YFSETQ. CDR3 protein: CASSFDPGPDTGELFF. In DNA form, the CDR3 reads TGCGCCAGCAGCTTCGACCCGGGACCCGACACCGGGGAGCTGTTTTTT.

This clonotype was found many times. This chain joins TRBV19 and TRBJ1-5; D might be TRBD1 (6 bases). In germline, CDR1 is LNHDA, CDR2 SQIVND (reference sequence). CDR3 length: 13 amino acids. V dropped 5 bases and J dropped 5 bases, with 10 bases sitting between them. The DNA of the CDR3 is TGTGCCAGTAGTGGAACAGGGTATCAGCCCCAGCATTTT. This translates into CASSGTGYQPQHF.

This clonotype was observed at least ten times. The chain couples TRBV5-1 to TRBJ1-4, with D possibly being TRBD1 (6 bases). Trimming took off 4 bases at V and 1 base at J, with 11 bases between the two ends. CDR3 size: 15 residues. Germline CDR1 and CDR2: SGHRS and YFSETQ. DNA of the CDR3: TGCGCCAGCAGCGGCAGGGGACAAACTAATGAAAAACTGTTTTTT. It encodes CASSGRGQTNEKLFF.